The 30 T cell receptor beta chains below all came from one sample that was sequenced in a study of control samples from healthy donors and cancer patients. Clones were sequenced by immunoSEQ multiplex PCR, and TCRdb holds only the in-frame ones, with some missing. This sample carries around 180,000 clones, around 94% of them seen once, and the ten largest clones take about 1.5%. Sequencing was carried out using blood. These receptors all stem from a woman aged 18-29 years in good health.

The CDR3 is CASRLRDPRSQRRAFF. The CDR3 DNA is TGTGCCAGCAGACTTAGGGACCCACGCTCCCAAAGAAGGGCTTTCTTT. The chain is built from TRBV28 and TRBJ1-1; possible D gene TRBD1, 5 bases. CDR1 MDHEN and CDR2 SYDVKM come from the germline V gene. CDR3 size: 16 residues. Trimming pared 6 bases from V and 11 bases from J, leaving 28 bases between.

V gene TRBV3-1 (or the pseudogene TRBV3-2) combines with J gene TRBJ2-7; no firm D call. Germline CDR1 and CDR2: LGHDT and YNNKEL (reference sequence). The CDR3 is 11 residues long. V was clipped by 1 base and J by 5 bases, with 3 bases between them. The CDR3 loop reads CASSQGDEQYF. In DNA form, the CDR3 reads TGTGCCAGCAGCCAAGGAGACGAGCAGTACTTC.

This chain links TRBV23-1 with TRBJ2-3, with D possibly being TRBD1 or TRBD2 (7 bases each). TRBV23-1 is filed as an ORF, its function uncertain. V lost 0 bases and J 2 bases, leaving 15 bases between the germline ends. The CDR3 sequence is 17 residues long. For the CDR3, the DNA is TGCGCCAGCAGTCAATCGTTCCAGGGGGGGACCACAGATACGCAGTATTTT. Translating gives CASSQSFQGGTTDTQYF.

The chain joins TRBV28 to TRBJ2-3, with 12 bases lining up with TRBD2. CDR3 length equals 20 residues. CDR1 and CDR2 (germline): MDHEN, SYDVKM. The V segment lost 5 bases and the J segment 4 bases; nucleotides outside the gene matches: 19. CDR3 loop: CASSAPSGRAVSTRSDTQYF. The CDR3 DNA follows: TGTGCCAGCAGTGCTCCTAGCGGGAGGGCCGTTAGCACCCGCTCAGATACGCAGTATTTT.

The rearrangement uses TRBV7-2 and TRBJ1-6; TRBD1 might be the D (6 bases). The CDR3 length is 17 residues. The V gene's germline CDR1 is SGHTA and CDR2 FQGNSA. Trimming took off 3 bases at V and 8 bases at J, with 20 bases between the two ends. The CDR3 DNA reads as TGTGCCAGCAGCTTCGCAAGAGGGGGAAGTAAGGATTCACCCCTCCACTTT. Amino acids: CASSFARGGSKDSPLHF.

The gene calls are TRBV6-6 and TRBJ2-5; tentatively, D is TRBD2 (5 bases). Per the germline V gene, CDR1 is MNHNY and CDR2 is SVGAGI (reference sequence). This CDR3 spans 15 amino acids. Between the trimmed V and J ends, which lost 0 bases and 0 bases, there was a span of 8 bases. CDR3 region: CASSYSRADQETQYF. The CDR3 coding sequence is TGTGCCAGCAGTTACTCGAGGGCAGACCAAGAGACCCAGTACTTC.

The V call is TRBV7-8, the J call TRBJ1-1; D gene unclear. V lost 0 bases to trimming and J lost 1 base, with 15 bases between them. CDR1 is SGHVS and CDR2 is FQNEAQ in the germline V gene. There are 17 residues in the CDR3. DNA of the CDR3: TGTGCCAGCAGCTTAGCGTCCCCGGGTTTAGGGAACACTGAAGCTTTCTTT. Translated, it gives CASSLASPGLGNTEAFF.

This clone was observed a single time. The chain carries TRBV2 and TRBJ1-1; D remains unclear. CDR3 size: 17 residues. From germline, CDR1 is SNHLY and CDR2 FYNNEI. The V end was cut by 0 bases, the J end by 1 base, with 15 bases between. The CDR3 region is CASSEALAAKGNTEAFF. The DNA of the CDR3 is TGTGCCAGCAGTGAAGCGCTGGCGGCTAAGGGGAACACTGAAGCTTTCTTT.

The chain couples TRBV4-1 to TRBJ2-7, with 10 bases fitting TRBD1. The CDR3 loop spans 18 amino acids. Per germline, CDR1 MGHRA and CDR2 YSYEKL. The trim removed 3 bases at V and 8 bases at J, leaving 19 bases unmatched. CDR3 amino acids: CASSQGVPPGQGFYKQYF. The CDR3, as DNA: TGCGCCAGCAGCCAGGGAGTCCCCCCGGGACAGGGGTTTTATAAGCAGTACTTC.

The rearrangement joins TRBV5-5 to TRBJ2-7; a weak D match, TRBD2 (6 bases). The CDR3 contains 16 residues. Germline V gene sequence: CDR1 SGHKS, CDR2 YYEKEE (reference sequence). Trimming shortened V by 3 bases and J by 5 bases, and 21 bases separated the two germline ends. In DNA, the CDR3 is TGTGCCAGCAGCTCTACTCGAGCGGGCCTTAGTGACGAGCAGTACTTC. This translates into CASSSTRAGLSDEQYF.

V and J are TRBV5-6 and TRBJ1-1, with D uncertain. The V and J ends lost 2 bases and 0 bases respectively, with 5 bases between them. The CDR3 has 13 residues. Per germline, CDR1 SGHDT and CDR2 YYEEEE. Written as DNA, the CDR3 is TGTGCCAGCAGCTTTGTCATGAACACTGAAGCTTTCTTT. This translates into CASSFVMNTEAFF.

The V and J genes are TRBV7-2 and TRBJ1-2; 10 positions match TRBD1. The V segment lost 4 bases and the J segment 8 bases; nucleotides outside the gene matches: 10. CDR1 is SGHTA and CDR2 is FQGNSA in the germline V gene. The CDR3 has 15 amino acids. The CDR3 region has the DNA TGTGCCAGCAGCTCTGACAGGGGGCTTTTTAGAGGCTACACCTTC. Protein: CASSSDRGLFRGYTF.

This sequence joins TRBV11-3 and TRBJ1-2; unclear D gene. The germline gives CDR1 SGHNT, CDR2 YENEEA. V lost 4 bases and J lost 6, with 12 bases in between. CDR3 length: 13 amino acids. The CDR3 nucleotides read TGTGCCAGCAGCTCTACCCGGTTCGATGGCTACACCTTC. Amino acid sequence: CASSSTRFDGYTF. Using reference TRBV11-3 and TRBJ1-2 for the parts outside the CDR3, the full variable domain is EAGVVQSPRYKIIEKKQPVAFWCNPISGHNTLYWYLQNLGQGPELLIRYENEEAVDDSQLPKDRFSAERLKGVDSTLKIQPAELGDSAVYLCASSSTRFDGYTFGSGTRLTVV.

The chain couples TRBV19 to TRBJ1-2; D uncertain. Trimming took 3 bases from V and 1 from J, leaving 18 bases between them. The CDR3 covers 17 residues. Looked up from germline, CDR1 is LNHDA and CDR2 is SQIVND (reference sequence). For the CDR3, the DNA is TGTGCCAGTAGTATGAGAGGATTTGATTGGAGTAACTATGGCTACACCTTC. Residues: CASSMRGFDWSNYGYTF. Full variable domain (outside the CDR3, taken from reference TRBV19 and TRBJ1-2): DGGITQSPKYLFRKEGQNVTLSCEQNLNHDAMYWYRQDPGQGLRLIYYSQIVNDFQKGDIAEGYSVSREKKESFPLTVTSAQKNPTAFYLCASSMRGFDWSNYGYTFGSGTRLTVV.

CDR3 sequence (DNA): TGTGCCAGCAGTTTTCTGCGCAATCAGCCCCAGCATTTT. It is translated as CASSFLRNQPQHF. This chain links TRBV28 with TRBJ1-5; D ambiguous. Germline V gene sequence: CDR1 MDHEN, CDR2 SYDVKM. Between the trimmed V and J ends, which lost 3 bases and 2 bases, there was a span of 5 bases. The CDR3 is 13 residues long. The full variable domain, in which reference TRBV28 and TRBJ1-5 provide the parts outside the CDR3, is DVKVTQSSRYLVKRTGEKVFLECVQDMDHENMFWYRQDPGLGLRLIYFSYDVKMKEKGDIPEGYSVSREKKERFSLILESASTNQTSMYLCASSFLRNQPQHFGDGTRLSIL.

The rearrangement joins TRBV23-1 to TRBJ2-7, with D possibly matching TRBD1 (6 bases). TRBV23-1 is placed among ORFs of uncertain function. Trimming took off 0 bases at V and 10 bases at J, with 10 bases between the two ends. The CDR3 loop spans 12 amino acids. CDR3 sequence reads: CASSQSRTDQYF. DNA for the CDR3: TGCGCCAGCAGTCAATCAAGGACAGACCAGTACTTC.

The V call is TRBV18, the J call TRBJ1-1; D ambiguous. This CDR3 has 15 residues. V shed 6 bases and J shed 0 bases, with 14 bases lying between them. Germline V CDR1 and CDR2: KGHSH, LQKENI. CDR3 sequence (DNA): TGTGCCAGCTCCCCCCTCGACCAGTTGAACACTGAAGCTTTCTTT. Translating it yields CASSPLDQLNTEAFF.

This sequence joins TRBV3-1 (or the pseudogene TRBV3-2) and TRBJ2-7; D is possibly TRBD1 (5 bases). The ends were cut back, 1 base at V and 2 bases at J, with 15 bases in the middle. There are 16 residues in the CDR3. Germline values: CDR1 LGHDT, CDR2 YNNKEL (reference sequence). CDR3 sequence: CASSQAWAGLTYEQYF. The DNA of the CDR3 is TGTGCCAGCAGCCAAGCTTGGGCAGGGTTGACCTACGAGCAGTACTTC.

The chain couples TRBV5-8 to TRBJ2-5; the D gene is possibly TRBD2 (6 bases). Trimming took off 7 bases at V and 4 bases at J, with 17 bases between the two ends. The germline V gene has CDR1 SGHTS and CDR2 YDEGEE. This CDR3 has 14 amino acids. The CDR3 protein is CASRLEGAGETQYF. The CDR3 DNA reads as TGTGCCAGCCGCCTGGAGGGAGCGGGAGAGACCCAGTACTTC.

The genes are TRBV9 and TRBJ1-1, with 8 bases aligning to TRBD1. This CDR3 comprises 14 residues. V shed 3 bases, J shed 5 bases, and the junction held 6 bases outside the gene matches. CDR1 and CDR2 from the germline V gene are SGDLS and YYNGEE. The CDR3 coding sequence is TGTGCCAGCAGCGCCCGACAGGGGACGACTGAAGCTTTCTTT. Translating it yields CASSARQGTTEAFF.

The V and J genes are TRBV10-3 and TRBJ1-2, with a possible D match to TRBD1 (5 bases). V lost 2 bases, J lost 0 bases, and 16 bases lay in between. In germline, CDR1 is ENHRY, CDR2 SYGVKD. This CDR3 is built from 17 residues. In nucleotides, the CDR3 is TGTGCCATCAGTGAGCTACCGGGGCAGCAAACTAACTATGGCTACACCTTC. This gives the protein CAISELPGQQTNYGYTF.

This clone was seen once. This chain uses TRBV5-1 with TRBJ2-3; 11 bases map to TRBD2. The length of the CDR3 is 16 residues. Germline V gene lookup returns CDR1 SGHRS and CDR2 YFSETQ. J lost 9 bases, V lost 4 bases, and 13 bases had no gene match. CDR3 protein: CASSDPSGRITGTQYF. Here the CDR3 DNA reads TGCGCCAGCAGCGATCCTAGCGGGAGGATAACGGGAACGCAGTATTTT.

The rearrangement uses TRBV6-2 or TRBV6-3 and TRBJ1-6; D call uncertain. The ends were cut back, 6 bases at V and 8 bases at J, with 8 bases in the middle. CDR1 and CDR2 from the germline V gene are MNHEY and SVGEGT. The CDR3 has 12 residues. In DNA, the CDR3 is TGTGCCAGCAGCATCAGAGATTCACCCCTCCACTTT. Translation gives CASSIRDSPLHF.

The chain employs TRBV3-1 (or the pseudogene TRBV3-2) and TRBJ1-3; D is ambiguous. This CDR3 spans 12 amino acids. Trimming cost V 4 bases and J 6 bases, with 7 bases left between them. Germline V gene lookup returns CDR1 LGHDT and CDR2 YNNKEL (reference sequence). CDR3 DNA sequence: TGTGCCAGCAGCCCCTTTAAAAACACCATATATTTT. Protein: CASSPFKNTIYF.

This chain links TRBV11-2 with TRBJ2-5, with D hard to call. V shed 0 bases and J shed 5 bases, with 10 bases lying between them. The CDR3 has 14 amino acids. The germline V gene has CDR1 SGHAT and CDR2 FQNNGV. CDR3 bases: TGTGCCAGCAGCTTAGAGTACCCCGGGGAGACCCAGTACTTC. This codes for CASSLEYPGETQYF. Full variable domain (missing parts from reference TRBV11-2 and TRBJ2-5): EAGVAQSPRYKIIEKRQSVAFWCNPISGHATLYWYQQILGQGPKLLIQFQNNGVVDDSQLPKDRFSAERLKGVDSTLKIQPAKLEDSAVYLCASSLEYPGETQYFGPGTRLLVL.

Notes on this clone: Other DNA sequences from this sample encode an identical CDR3 as well. The V and J genes are TRBV5-6 and TRBJ2-3; 10 nucleotides align to TRBD1. Losses at the gene ends were 4 bases for V and 4 bases for J; bases not matched to a gene: 3. Per the germline V gene, CDR1 is SGHDT and CDR2 is YYEEEE. The CDR3 is 14 amino acids. The DNA for the CDR3 is TGTGCCAGCAGCCTAGGACAGGGGGCAGATACGCAGTATTTT. Its translation is CASSLGQGADTQYF.

This chain connects TRBV19 to TRBJ1-2; D may be TRBD1 (5 bases). From germline, CDR1 is LNHDA and CDR2 SQIVND (reference sequence). CDR3 length equals 14 residues. The V and J ends lost 3 bases and 7 bases respectively, with 15 bases between them. CDR3 bases: TGTGCCAGTAGTATGTTGAGGGGAGGTGGTGGCTACACCTTC. Encoded protein: CASSMLRGGGGYTF.

The rearrangement links TRBV19 to TRBJ1-1; TRBD1 agrees at 12 bases. Germline values: CDR1 LNHDA, CDR2 SQIVND (reference sequence). V was pared by 1 base and J by 5 bases, with 8 bases of the junction left unmatched. CDR3 length: 17 amino acids. Written as DNA, the CDR3 is TGTGCCAGTAGTATAGGGGACAGGGGGCGCGGGAGAACTGAAGCTTTCTTT. It translates to CASSIGDRGRGRTEAFF.

This clone occurred a few times. The genes are TRBV2 and TRBJ1-1, with D tentatively TRBD1 (5 bases). The CDR3 is made up of 14 amino acids. Germline CDR1 and CDR2: SNHLY and FYNNEI. Trimming took 4 bases from V and 5 from J, leaving 14 bases between them. The CDR3 bases are TGTGCCAGCAGTGGGAAGGGGCCCTATACTGAAGCTTTCTTT. Its translation: CASSGKGPYTEAFF.

This clone was observed a single time. The rearrangement uses TRBV11-1 and TRBJ2-1, with D maybe TRBD1 (6 bases). The germline V and J ends were trimmed by 5 bases and 0 bases, with 14 bases remaining between them. This CDR3 comprises 16 residues. Germline assignment: CDR1 SGHAT and CDR2 FQDESV (reference sequence). This CDR3 is CASSIGQIYSYNEQFF. The CDR3 DNA reads as TGTGCCAGCAGCATAGGACAGATTTACTCCTACAATGAGCAGTTCTTC.